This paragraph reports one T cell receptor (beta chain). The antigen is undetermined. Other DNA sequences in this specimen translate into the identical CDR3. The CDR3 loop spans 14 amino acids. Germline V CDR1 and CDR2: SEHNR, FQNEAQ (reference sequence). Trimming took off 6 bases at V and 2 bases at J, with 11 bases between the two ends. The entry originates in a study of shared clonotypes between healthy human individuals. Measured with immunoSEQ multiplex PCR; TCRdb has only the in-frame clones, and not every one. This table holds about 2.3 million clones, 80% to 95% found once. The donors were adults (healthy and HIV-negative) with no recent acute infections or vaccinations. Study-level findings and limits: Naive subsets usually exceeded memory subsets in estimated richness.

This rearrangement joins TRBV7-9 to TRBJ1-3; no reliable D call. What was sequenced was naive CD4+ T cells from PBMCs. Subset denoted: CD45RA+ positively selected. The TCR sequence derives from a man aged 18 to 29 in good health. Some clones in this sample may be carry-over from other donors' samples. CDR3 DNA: TGTGCCAGCAGTCCCCCGCGGACTGGAAACACCATATATTTT. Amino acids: CASSPPRTGNTIYF.